These 31 T cell receptor beta chains share one sample of origin, sequenced in a study of early T cells in non-severe SARS-CoV-2 infection. TCRdb fed the 5' RACE reads into MiXCR, producing one record per CDR3 protein. This table holds roughly 110,000 distinct CDR3 sequences, around 10% found once. The material sequenced was whole blood. Receptors were obtained from an adult who was a healthcare worker with PCR-confirmed SARS-CoV-2 infection or an uninfected control (not recorded which).

This clonotype has ten or more counts. The V and J genes are TRBV5-1 and TRBJ2-7; D is ambiguous. Per the germline V gene, CDR1 is SGHRS and CDR2 is YFSETQ. V lost 4 bases, J lost 3 bases, and 8 bases lay in between. CDR3 length equals 12 residues. The CDR3 coding sequence is TGCGCCAGCAGCCTCAACTTCTACGAGCAGTACTTC. Its protein is CASSLNFYEQYF. Together with reference TRBV5-1 and TRBJ2-7, the CDR3 gives the full variable domain: KAGVTQTPRYLIKTRGQQVTLSCSPISGHRSVSWYQQTPGQGLQFLFEYFSETQRNKGNFPGRFSGRQFSNSRSEMNVSTLELGDSALYLCASSLNFYEQYFGPGTRLTVT.

This clonotype has only a few counts. The V call is TRBV14, the J call TRBJ2-1; TRBD2 matches 10 bases. CDR1 and CDR2 from the germline V gene are SGHDN and FVKESK. V was pared by 1 base and J by 4 bases, with 13 bases of the junction left unmatched. The CDR3 consists of 19 residues. CDR3 amino acids: CASSQGNVGLAAFYNEQFF. Written as DNA, the CDR3 is TGTGCCAGCAGCCAAGGGAACGTAGGACTAGCGGCCTTTTACAATGAGCAGTTCTTC.

The sample holds many counts of this clonotype. This sequence joins TRBV29-1 and TRBJ2-3, with unresolved D. With 3 bases removed from V and 3 bases from J, the gap between germline ends came to 4 bases. Germline CDR1 is SQVTM and CDR2 is ANQGSEA. This CDR3 contains 11 residues. This CDR3 reads CSVEATDTQYF. CDR3 in DNA: TGCAGCGTTGAGGCGACAGATACGCAGTATTTT.

This chain connects TRBV20-1 to TRBJ2-7, with 7 bases lining up with TRBD1. CDR3 length equals 14 residues. Unmatched junction bases numbered 7, after V lost 0 bases and J lost 5 bases. The germline V gene encodes CDR1 DFQATT and CDR2 SNEGSKA (reference sequence). The CDR3 reads CSAREPTGIDEQYF. In DNA form, the CDR3 reads TGCAGTGCTAGAGAGCCGACAGGGATCGACGAGCAGTACTTC.

This clonotype was detected many times. CDR3 loop: CASSAGARQREKLFF. The CDR3 nucleotides are TGTGCCAGTAGTGCCGGGGCGAGGCAACGAGAAAAACTGTTTTTT. The chain joins TRBV19 to TRBJ1-4, with D maybe TRBD1 (5 bases). The germline V and J ends were trimmed by 5 bases and 8 bases, with 18 bases remaining between them. Germline values: CDR1 LNHDA, CDR2 SQIVND (reference sequence). CDR3 size: 15 residues.

The sample holds many counts of this clonotype. V usage is TRBV5-5 and J usage is TRBJ2-7; 7 bases align to TRBD1. CDR1 is SGHKS, CDR2 YYEKEE, per germline (reference sequence). The CDR3 contains 14 residues. Trimming at V came to 2 bases and at J to 3 bases, leaving 5 bases not matched to a gene. The DNA of the CDR3 is TGTGCCAGCAGCTTAGGGACAGTAGACTACGAGCAGTACTTC. Translation: CASSLGTVDYEQYF. The whole variable domain, filled in from reference TRBV5-5 and TRBJ2-7, reads DAGVTQSPTHLIKTRGQQVTLRCSPISGHKSVSWYQQVLGQGPQFIFQYYEKEERGRGNFPDRFSARQFPNYSSELNVNALLLGDSALYLCASSLGTVDYEQYFGPGTRLTVT.

The table lists this clonotype with many counts. The CDR3 here is CASSLSSQETQYF. The CDR3 DNA reads as TGTGCCAGCAGCTTGAGCTCTCAAGAGACCCAGTACTTC. The chain combines TRBV5-4 with TRBJ2-5; unclear D gene. The ends were cut back, 1 base at V and 2 bases at J, with 6 bases in the middle. In germline, CDR1 is SGHNT, CDR2 YYREEE (reference sequence). The CDR3 length is 13 residues.

There are many counts of this clonotype. The V and J genes are TRBV5-1 and TRBJ2-1; tentatively, D is TRBD2 (5 bases). The germline V and J ends were trimmed by 3 bases and 9 bases, with 19 bases remaining between them. This CDR3 comprises 15 residues. From germline, CDR1 is SGHRS and CDR2 YFSETQ. CDR3 in amino acids: CASSSLESGGLEQFF. CDR3 coding DNA: TGCGCCAGCAGCTCCTTAGAATCCGGAGGTCTTGAGCAGTTCTTC.

This sequence joins TRBV6-2 or TRBV6-3 and TRBJ2-7; 7 nucleotides agree with TRBD2. Germline CDR1 MNHEY, CDR2 SVGEGT. V lost 7 bases, J lost 4 bases, and 4 bases stayed unmatched. This CDR3 region has 12 residues. CDR3 in DNA: TGTGCCAGCAATTGGGGAGGGTACGAGCAGTACTTC. This codes for CASNWGGYEQYF.

The table lists this clonotype with many counts. CDR3 protein: CASSGTSGTRRETQYF. DNA for the CDR3: TGCGCCAGCAGTGGGACTAGCGGGACCCGACGGGAGACCCAGTACTTC. The chain couples TRBV10-1 to TRBJ2-5; 12 nucleotides line up with TRBD2. Germline V gene sequence: CDR1 WNHNN, CDR2 SYGVQD (reference sequence). The CDR3 is 16 amino acids. With V trimmed by 4 bases and J by 5 bases, 8 bases remained unmatched.

V and J are TRBV20-1 and TRBJ1-5, with D possibly being TRBD1 (6 bases). The germline V gene encodes CDR1 DFQATT and CDR2 SNEGSKA (reference sequence). The CDR3 extends over 16 amino acids. V dropped 3 bases and J dropped 11 bases, with 26 bases sitting between them. The CDR3 DNA reads TGCAGTGCTAGCCGCAACCCCGCCAGGGGACTTGCAGCCCAGCATTTT. Protein product: CSASRNPARGLAAQHF.

V gene TRBV19 combines with J gene TRBJ1-1; 9 bases are a match to TRBD1. This CDR3 has 15 residues. Unmatched junction bases numbered 7, after V lost 5 bases and J lost 3 bases. Germline CDR1 and CDR2: LNHDA and SQIVND (reference sequence). The CDR3 region is CASSGQGTSYTEAFF. The CDR3, as DNA: TGTGCCAGTAGTGGACAGGGGACCTCCTACACTGAAGCTTTCTTT.

This clonotype appeared many times. This rearrangement joins TRBV7-9 to TRBJ2-5; D possibly corresponds to TRBD2 (7 bases). This CDR3 region has 15 residues. Germline-derived CDR1 and CDR2 are SEHNR and FQNEAQ (reference sequence). V lost 5 bases and J lost 5, with 18 bases in between. The CDR3 bases are TGTGCCAGCAGCCCGTGGGGAGGGGGGCAGGAGACCCAGTACTTC. It translates to CASSPWGGGQETQYF.

The CDR3, as DNA: TGCAGTGCTAGAAGACTATACAATGAGCAGTTCTTC. It codes for CSARRLYNEQFF. V is TRBV20-1 and J is TRBJ2-1, with TRBD2 as a possible D gene (5 bases). Trimming shortened V by 2 bases and J by 4 bases, and 6 bases separated the two germline ends. CDR3 length equals 12 residues. Germline CDR1 and CDR2: DFQATT and SNEGSKA (reference sequence).

This chain uses TRBV5-1 with TRBJ1-1; 7 nucleotides line up with TRBD1. The trim removed 6 bases at V and 1 base at J, leaving 6 bases unmatched. The CDR3 has 14 amino acids. Germline loops: CDR1 SGHRS, CDR2 YFSETQ. In nucleotides, the CDR3 is TGCGCCAGCAACCCAGGGACAGCGAACACTGAAGCTTTCTTT. Translated: CASNPGTANTEAFF.

There are many counts of this clonotype. This chain joins TRBV7-9 and TRBJ2-3, with 8 bases lining up with TRBD2. The V and J ends lost 6 bases and 1 base, in that order; junction bases with no gene match: 3. CDR3 length: 14 residues. CDR1 and CDR2 (germline): SEHNR, FQNEAQ (reference sequence). The CDR3 sequence is CASSRAGGTDTQYF. DNA of the CDR3: TGTGCCAGCAGTAGAGCGGGAGGCACAGATACGCAGTATTTT.

The chain is built from TRBV9 and TRBJ2-3; D gene ambiguous. From germline, CDR1 is SGDLS and CDR2 YYNGEE. This CDR3 is built from 14 residues. V was cut by 0 bases and J by 1 base, with 6 bases left in between. CDR3 in amino acids: CASSVEGCTDTQYF. The CDR3 DNA sequence: TGTGCCAGCAGCGTAGAAGGGTGCACAGATACGCAGTATTTT.

This clonotype was seen a few times. In nucleotides, the CDR3 is TGTGCCAGTAGCGGGAGGGAGCAAGAGACCCAGTACTTC. Translation gives CASSGREQETQYF. The chain recombines TRBV2 with TRBJ2-5, with 11 bases matching TRBD2. The junction had 2 bases not matched to a gene; V was cut back by 9 bases and J by 2 bases. Germline V gene data show CDR1 as SNHLY and CDR2 as FYNNEI. The CDR3 runs to 13 residues.

The rearrangement joins TRBV2 to TRBJ1-2; 12 bases align to TRBD1. The length of the CDR3 is 13 residues. Trimming at V came to 6 bases and at J to 7 bases, leaving 3 bases not matched to a gene. Per the germline V gene, CDR1 is SNHLY and CDR2 is FYNNEI. This CDR3 is CASRGQGASGYTF. As DNA, the CDR3 is TGTGCCAGCAGGGGACAGGGGGCGAGTGGCTACACCTTC.

The rearrangement joins TRBV2 to TRBJ2-1; the D gene is possibly TRBD2 (6 bases). The CDR3 length is 16 residues. The germline CDR1 and CDR2 sequences are SNHLY and FYNNEI. Trimming took off 5 bases at V and 2 bases at J, with 16 bases between the two ends. In nucleotides, the CDR3 is TGTGCCAGCAGTCTCCCCTCGGGAGAAGCCTACAATGAGCAGTTCTTC. This translates into CASSLPSGEAYNEQFF.

This chain links TRBV6-5 with TRBJ2-1, with 7 bases fitting TRBD1. The CDR3 sequence is 15 residues long. CDR1 is MNHEY, CDR2 SVGAGI, per germline. The junction had 8 bases not matched to a gene; V was cut back by 4 bases and J by 5 bases. CDR3 DNA: TGTGCCAGCAGTTTAACAGGGGTGAGGAACAATGAGCAGTTCTTC. This encodes CASSLTGVRNNEQFF.

This clonotype has a handful of counts. The rearrangement joins TRBV23-1 to TRBJ2-7; D might be TRBD2 (6 bases). TRBV23-1 is sorted into the ORF group, with uncertain function. V lost 7 bases and J lost 3, with 46 bases in between. The CDR3 totals 24 residues. The CDR3: CASTTAGNSSLYYFEVRLYYEQYF. Written as DNA, the CDR3 is TGCGCCAGCACCACGGCGGGAAATTCGTCTCTCTACTACTTCGAGGTTCGTCTCTACTACGAGCAGTACTTC.

The chain couples TRBV6-1 to TRBJ2-1; D gene unclear. The germline V gene has CDR1 MNHNS and CDR2 SASEGT. Trimming stripped 0 bases from V and 11 bases from J, with 14 bases between. The CDR3 is 14 amino acids. CDR3 DNA sequence: TGTGCCAGCAGTGAAGCGCTTCCCGGAACGAAGCAGTTCTTC. Its translation is CASSEALPGTKQFF.

The V and J genes are TRBV28 and TRBJ2-7; TRBD2 is a possible D gene (5 bases). The CDR3 sequence is 11 residues long. V was trimmed by 7 bases and J by 7 bases, leaving 11 bases between them. Germline lookup yields CDR1 MDHEN and CDR2 SYDVKM. The CDR3 reads CASMRTEEQYF. The CDR3 DNA reads as TGTGCCAGCATGAGGACTGAGGAGCAGTACTTC. Full variable domain (rest looked up from reference TRBV28 and TRBJ2-7): DVKVTQSSRYLVKRTGEKVFLECVQDMDHENMFWYRQDPGLGLRLIYFSYDVKMKEKGDIPEGYSVSREKKERFSLILESASTNQTSMYLCASMRTEEQYFGPGTRLTVT.

The table lists this clonotype with many counts. The V call is TRBV20-1, the J call TRBJ2-3; 7 bases agree with TRBD1. The CDR3 consists of 14 residues. V shed 1 base and J 4 bases; nucleotides not matched to a gene: 5. The germline V gene encodes CDR1 DFQATT and CDR2 SNEGSKA (reference sequence). The CDR3 coding sequence is TGCAGTGCTAGAGTTTACAGGGGCTCAGATACGCAGTATTTT. This gives the protein CSARVYRGSDTQYF.

The chain uses TRBV7-2 and TRBJ2-5; TRBD1 aligns across 8 bases. The CDR3 is 12 amino acids. V lost 8 bases to trimming and J lost 4 bases; unmatched junction nucleotides: 3. Per germline, CDR1 SGHTA and CDR2 FQGNSA. Written as DNA, the CDR3 is TGTGCCAGCCTAGGACAGGGAGAGACCCAGTACTTC. It codes for CASLGQGETQYF.

The chain couples TRBV11-2 to TRBJ2-3; TRBD2 matches 7 bases. V shed 1 base and J 0 bases; nucleotides not matched to a gene: 4. CDR3 length: 16 residues. Germline values: CDR1 SGHAT, CDR2 FQNNGV. The CDR3 loop reads CASSLGGSGSTDTQYF. CDR3 in DNA: TGTGCCAGCAGCTTAGGCGGGAGCGGCAGCACAGATACGCAGTATTTT.

Concerning this clonotype: Since a much larger clone is just one base distant, this may be a read error. V and J are TRBV6-5 and TRBJ1-1; no firm D call. The CDR3 has 13 amino acids. Per the germline V gene, CDR1 is MNHEY and CDR2 is SVGAGI. V gave up 6 bases and J gave up 4 bases, with 12 bases separating them. Here the CDR3 reads CASRPHMGTEAFF. CDR3 nucleotides: TGTGCCAGCAGGCCCCATATGGGCACTGAAGCTTTCTTT.

There are a few counts of this clonotype. The chain recombines TRBV9 with TRBJ1-1, with D possibly being TRBD1 (6 bases). The V gene lost 4 bases and the J gene lost 5 bases, with 18 bases spanning the gap. Germline CDR1 reads SGDLS; CDR2 reads YYNGEE. This CDR3 has 15 amino acids. In DNA, the CDR3 is TGTGCCAGCAGCTCTAAAGGGGGGGATTTGACTGAAGCTTTCTTT. Protein: CASSSKGGDLTEAFF.

This clonotype occurred a few times. The V and J genes are TRBV7-9 and TRBJ1-1; D gene ambiguous. Germline-derived CDR1 and CDR2 are SEHNR and FQNEAQ (reference sequence). The CDR3 is 15 amino acids. Trimming removed 0 bases from V and 1 base from J, with 9 bases in between. CDR3 sequence reads: CASSLALSRNTEAFF. The DNA of the CDR3 is TGTGCCAGCAGCTTAGCATTATCTCGGAACACTGAAGCTTTCTTT.

In its sample, this clonotype was seen a few times. The rearrangement uses TRBV10-2 and TRBJ1-5, with D perhaps TRBD1 (5 bases). The CDR3 extends over 15 amino acids. The germline gives CDR1 WSHSY, CDR2 SAAADI. Trimming cost V 4 bases and J 0 bases, with 10 bases left between them. The DNA of the CDR3 is TGCGCCAGCAGTGGTACAGACAGTAGCAATCAGCCCCAGCATTTT. Protein sequence: CASSGTDSSNQPQHF.